The rows below give T cell receptor beta chains drawn from one sample of a study of post-analysis software for immune sequencing data. In TCRdb, the PCR reads were re-called with MiXCR into one record per CDR3 protein. The sample carries a few hundred thousand distinct CDR3 sequences, 30% to 40% recorded once. The sequencing input was blood. The receptors were sampled from a girl aged 2 to 10 with multiple sclerosis. Each CDR3 is given with its conserved first and last residue. A D gene is named only where the DNA matches it firmly. Some rows mark clone size as missing; the rest say once, few, many or name a class of expanded clone.

>TRBV6-5|NA|TRBJ2-1|NA
TGTGCCAGCAGTTACTCCTCATTCAATGAGCAGTTCTTC
CASSYSSFNEQFF
>TRBV2|NA|TRBJ1-5|NA
TGTGCCAGCAACCCTTGGCAGGCTCAGCCCCAGCATTTT
CASNPWQAQPQHF
>TRBV29-1|NA|TRBJ2-5|many
TGCAGCGTTCTGGCCTCAGATCAGTACTTC
CSVLASDQYF
>TRBV5-1|NA|TRBJ2-3|NA
TGCGCCAGCAGCTGGAACGTGAATCGGGACCCCAATGATACGCAGTATTTT
CASSWNVNRDPNDTQYF
>TRBV7-8|TRBD2|TRBJ2-5|NA
TGTGCCAGCAGCTTAGTGGGACTAGCGGGAGCGAACCAAGAGACCCAGTACTTC
CASSLVGLAGANQETQYF
>TRBV6-6|TRBD1|TRBJ1-6|NA
TGTGCCATTACCAACACCAGGACAGGGTCAAATTCACCCCTCCACTTT
CAITNTRTGSNSPLHF
>TRBV20-1|NA|TRBJ2-3|NA
TGCAGTGCTGGAACTAGCAGGCTCACAGATACGCAGTATTTT
CSAGTSRLTDTQYF
>TRBV4-3|NA|TRBJ1-1|few
TGCGCCAGCAGCCAAGGAGTTGGCCGTGTCAGCCCGAACACTGAAGCTTTCTTT
CASSQGVGRVSPNTEAFF
>TRBV27|TRBD1|TRBJ1-2|few
TGTGCCAGCAGTTCTTACAGGGGAGGGGGCTACACCTTC
CASSSYRGGGYTF
>TRBV14|TRBD1|TRBJ1-1|NA
TGTGCCAGCAGCCATTTCCTCGGGACAGGTAAAATGAACACTGAAGCTTTCTTT
CASSHFLGTGKMNTEAFF
>TRBV20-1|TRBD2|TRBJ2-7|few
TGCAGTGCCAGACCCCGGGGGGTCCCCTACGAGCAGTACTTC
CSARPRGVPYEQYF
>TRBV11-2|NA|TRBJ2-3|many
TGTGCCAGCAGCTTAGACCCAGATACGCAGTATTTT
CASSLDPDTQYF
>TRBV4-3|TRBD2|TRBJ2-5|NA
TGCGCCAGCAGCCAAGGGGGGACTAGCGGGACCCAGTACTTC
CASSQGGTSGTQYF
>TRBV29-1|NA|TRBJ2-5|NA
TGCAGCACCGCGTCACAGGGCAGAGAGACCCAGTACTTC
CSTASQGRETQYF
>TRBV2|TRBD1|TRBJ1-2|NA
TGTGCCAGCAGTGAGGGGACAGGGTTTGGCTACACCTTC
CASSEGTGFGYTF
>TRBV7-2|NA|TRBJ1-2|NA
TGTGCCAGCAGCTTAGTGGAGGGGGAGAATGGCTACACCTTC
CASSLVEGENGYTF
>TRBV13|NA|TRBJ1-4|NA
TGTGCCAGCAGCTTGGGACAATTGAAGGAAAAACTGTTTTTT
CASSLGQLKEKLFF
>TRBV7-6|TRBD2|TRBJ2-1|few
TGTGCCAGCAGCCAACCGGGACTAAAGGGCAATGAGCAGTTCTTC
CASSQPGLKGNEQFF
>TRBV5-6|NA|TRBJ2-5|NA
TGTGCCAGCAGCTTGGCGGCCTACCAAGAGACCCAGTACTTC
CASSLAAYQETQYF
>TRBV4-1|NA|TRBJ1-2|NA
TGCGCCAGCAGCCATAGCAGGGTTCCTAACTATGGCTACACCTTC
CASSHSRVPNYGYTF
>TRBV28|NA|TRBJ2-1|NA
TGTGCCAGCAGTTTAAGAAGACCGTCCTACAATGAGCAGTTCTTC
CASSLRRPSYNEQFF
>TRBV28|TRBD2|TRBJ2-7|NA
TGTGCCAGCAGTTTTTGGGATAGCGGGGGGCGATCCGAGCAGTACTTC
CASSFWDSGGRSEQYF
>TRBV20-1|TRBD1|TRBJ2-7|NA
TGCAGTGCTAACTATCCGGACAGGGGGAAGTACGAGCAGTACTTC
CSANYPDRGKYEQYF
>TRBV4-1|TRBD1|TRBJ2-5|NA
TGCGCCAGCAGCCGGGACAGGTCCTTGTTCGGGACCCAGTACTTC
CASSRDRSLFGTQYF
>TRBV5-1|TRBD1|TRBJ2-1|NA
TGCGCCAGCAGCTTGTCTACAGGGGCTCCCTACAATGAGCAGTTCTTC
CASSLSTGAPYNEQFF
>TRBV20-1|NA|TRBJ2-7|NA
TGCAGTGCTAGAGGGGGGGCGGGGAGACTCTACGAGCAGTACTTC
CSARGGAGRLYEQYF
>TRBV7-3|NA|TRBJ2-1|few
TGTGCCAGCAGCTTAAACAGGGATAATGAGCAGTTCTTC
CASSLNRDNEQFF
>TRBV5-1|NA|TRBJ2-7|NA
TGCGCCAGCAGCTTCGAGACAGAGCCCTACGAGCAGTACTTC
CASSFETEPYEQYF
>TRBV10-2|NA|TRBJ1-2|NA
TGCGCCAGCAGACGGGACGGACGAATCTATGGCTACACCTTC
CASRRDGRIYGYTF
>TRBV7-9|NA|TRBJ2-4|NA
TGTGCCAGCAGTCCCATGGCCCTTGTCTACGATGGGCAGTACTTC
CASSPMALVYDGQYF
>TRBV28|NA|TRBJ2-7|NA
TGTGCCAGTAGTCTTAGCGGCCTAGCCTACGAGCAGTACTTC
CASSLSGLAYEQYF
>TRBV6-6|NA|TRBJ2-1|NA
TGTGCCAGCAGCAGACAGGCGAGCTCCTACAATGAGCAGTTCTTC
CASSRQASSYNEQFF
>TRBV19|NA|TRBJ1-2|NA
TGTGCCAGTACGGCAGGGCCCCATCCCTTCTATGGCTACACCTTC
CASTAGPHPFYGYTF
>TRBV27|TRBD1|TRBJ1-2|NA
TGTGCCAGCAGTTTATGGGGGACAGGGAACTATGGCTACACCTTC
CASSLWGTGNYGYTF
>TRBV21-1|NA|TRBJ1-2|few
TGTGCCCCACCGTGGGGGGCTAAAGGCTACACCTTC
CAPPWGAKGYTF
>TRBV29-1|TRBD2|TRBJ2-1|few
TGCAGCGTTGACGGGACTAGCGGGGCTCGCGAGCAGTTCTTC
CSVDGTSGAREQFF
>TRBV28|TRBD1|TRBJ2-7|NA
TGTGCCAGCAGTTTAGTGAGGACAGGCTCCTACGAGCAGTACTTC
CASSLVRTGSYEQYF
>TRBV27|NA|TRBJ1-6|NA
TGTGCCAGCAGTTTATCAGGGTGGGGTTCACCCCTCCACTTT
CASSLSGWGSPLHF
>TRBV5-1|TRBD1|TRBJ1-5|NA
TGCGCCAGCAGCTTGGCCGAGGGACAGGTCGCCAAAAATCAGCCCCAGCATTTT
CASSLAEGQVAKNQPQHF
>TRBV15|NA|TRBJ2-3|few
TGTGCCACCAGGGAGACTATGGGATCGAGCACAGATACGCAGTATTTT
CATRETMGSSTDTQYF
>TRBV15|NA|TRBJ1-1|NA
TGTGCCGCCAGCAGAGATAATGCCCGCCCGATTATGAACACTGAAGCTTTCTTT
CAASRDNARPIMNTEAFF